This T cell receptor beta chain came from a study of CXCR3-negative and CXCR3-positive naive CD8 T cells. Study-level findings and limits: CXCR3-positive naive cells carried more hydrophobic TRB CDR3s than CXCR3-negative ones. Memory cells differed in TRBV-TRBJ usage, but naive CXCR3-negative and CXCR3-positive cells had similar usage.

The libraries of TRB cDNA were constructed through 5' RACE using UMI labels. TCRdb re-called the 5' RACE reads and shows each CDR3 protein once, DNA omitted. Recorded for this sample: approximately 48,000 distinct CDR3 sequences. In the case of this clonotype: Antigen unknown.

The CDR3 has 14 residues. The receptor's source is a human donor in good health. Some clones in this sample may be carry-over from other donors' samples. The sample taken for sequencing was naive CXCR3+ CD8+ T cells from blood. Subset described: CD45RO-CCR7+CD27+CD95- naive CD8+ T cells expressing CXCR3 (TNR3+). The V call is TRBV12-3 or TRBV12-4, the J call TRBJ2-5; TCRdb selects TRBD2, and the lack of DNA leaves this call unchecked. The CDR3 spells CASRSGTKEETQYF.